Listed below are T cell receptor beta chains from one sample, sequenced in a study of T cell responses to AZD1222 COVID-19 vaccine. The data were produced by immunoSEQ multiplex PCR, yet TCRdb's version contains in-frame clones alone and is incomplete. The sample lists under 200,000 clones, roughly 92% occurring once. The sequencing used peripheral blood, collected 28 days after the second dose of the MenACWY control vaccine. These receptors all stem from an adult who received the MenACWY meningococcal vaccine as a control. Each CDR3 is given with its conserved first and last residue. The D gene is left open where the match is weak. Only part of the rows carry a size: once, few, many, or a class if the clone is expanded.

TRBJ2-3 few 14 TRBV10-2 TRBD1 CASSVRGRTDTQYF TGCGCCAGCAGTGTCAGGGGGCGGACAGATACGCAGTATTTT
TRBJ2-2 - 14 TRBV7-9 - CASSSGANTGELFF TGTGCCAGCAGCTCAGGGGCAAACACCGGGGAGCTGTTTTTT
TRBJ1-2 - 15 TRBV6-5 - CASSLRSGEFYGYTF TGTGCCAGCAGCCTCCGGAGCGGGGAGTTTTATGGCTACACCTTC
TRBJ2-4 once 15 TRBV30 - CAWTRREIAKNIQYF TGTGCCTGGACCCGGAGAGAGATAGCCAAAAACATTCAGTACTTC
TRBJ1-5 - 13 TRBV19 - CASSIGWGSPQHF TGTGCCAGTAGTATAGGATGGGGGTCGCCCCAGCATTTT
TRBJ1-1 - 14 TRBV6-5 - CASRNQGPNTEAFF TGTGCCAGCAGGAACCAGGGGCCGAACACTGAAGCTTTCTTT
TRBJ2-3 - 11 TRBV24-1 - CATSAKDTQYF TGTGCCACCAGTGCTAAAGATACGCAGTATTTT
TRBJ1-1 - 13 TRBV28 - CASSLDGHTEAFF TGTGCCAGCAGTTTGGACGGTCACACTGAAGCTTTCTTT
TRBJ1-1 once 13 TRBV4-3 TRBD1 CASSRTGGAEAFF TGCGCCAGCAGCCGAACAGGGGGCGCTGAAGCTTTCTTT
TRBJ2-1 - 12 TRBV7-9 TRBD2 CASSLGGLAPFF TGTGCCAGCAGCTTAGGGGGACTAGCTCCGTTCTTC
TRBJ2-2 - 16 TRBV11-3 - CASSPEGLTGPGELFF TGTGCCAGCAGCCCGGAAGGCCTTACAGGGCCCGGGGAGCTGTTTTTT
TRBJ1-6 - 15 TRBV6-4 - CASSDSTAQSSPLHF TGTGCCAGCAGTGACTCGACGGCGCAATCTTCACCCCTCCACTTT
TRBJ1-4 - 17 TRBV7-6 TRBD1 CASSFLTGPTTNEKLFF TGTGCCAGCAGCTTCTTGACAGGGCCTACCACTAATGAAAAACTGTTTTTT
TRBJ2-3 - 18 TRBV10-3 TRBD2 CAIRGTSGSDLASDTQYF TGTGCCATCAGGGGGACTAGCGGGAGTGATTTGGCGTCAGATACGCAGTATTTT
TRBJ1-2 - 13 TRBV29-1 - CSVVAGLSYGYTF TGCAGCGTTGTAGCCGGGCTCAGCTATGGCTACACCTTC
TRBJ1-3 - 14 TRBV6-5 - CASRYQGPRNTIYF TGTGCCAGCAGGTACCAGGGACCCAGAAACACCATATATTTT
TRBJ1-6 once 15 TRBV9 TRBD1 CASSDEGQRNSPLHF TGTGCCAGCAGCGACGAGGGACAGAGAAATTCACCCCTCCACTTT
TRBJ1-2 - 17 TRBV10-3 TRBD1 CAISAGDRVEDDYGYTF TGTGCCATCAGTGCCGGGGACAGGGTAGAAGACGACTATGGCTACACCTTC
TRBJ2-1 - 16 TRBV24-1 TRBD1 CATSDPGQGIYNEQFF TGTGCCACCAGTGACCCCGGACAGGGGATCTACAATGAGCAGTTCTTC
TRBJ1-2 - 14 TRBV19 - CASTPLRGNYGYTF TGTGCCAGTACCCCCCTGCGGGGTAACTATGGCTACACCTTC
TRBJ1-2 once 15 TRBV24-1 - CATSDAVTALYGYTF TGTGCCACCAGTGATGCCGTAACAGCCCTCTATGGCTACACCTTC
TRBJ2-7 - 15 TRBV7-3 TRBD2 CASSLSGGILDEQYF TGTGCCAGCAGCCTTAGCGGGGGAATTCTCGACGAGCAGTACTTC
TRBJ2-7 - 13 TRBV30 - CAWAGIGAYEQYF TGTGCCTGGGCTGGAATCGGAGCCTACGAGCAGTACTTC
TRBJ2-1 - 13 TRBV9 TRBD1 CASSGQGAGEQFF TGTGCCAGCAGCGGACAGGGGGCCGGGGAGCAGTTCTTC
TRBJ1-2 - 13 TRBV27 - CASSSRDLGGYTF TGTGCCAGCAGTTCAAGGGACCTGGGAGGCTACACCTTC
TRBJ2-5 once 14 TRBV19 - CASSPGVLGETQYF TGTGCCAGTAGCCCAGGGGTTTTGGGAGAGACCCAGTACTTC
TRBJ1-4 - 14 TRBV5-1 - CASRRGIDREKLFF TGCGCCAGCAGGAGGGGTATTGATCGTGAAAAACTGTTTTTT
TRBJ2-1 - 14 TRBV7-8 - CASSLDRRADEQFF TGTGCCAGCAGCTTAGACCGTAGAGCAGACGAGCAGTTCTTC
TRBJ2-7 - 15 TRBV5-4 TRBD1 CASSLMGQASYEQYF TGTGCCAGCAGCTTGATGGGACAGGCCTCCTACGAGCAGTACTTC
TRBJ2-3 - 14 TRBV30 - CASSWGLGTDTQYF TGTGCCTCCTCCTGGGGGCTCGGCACAGATACGCAGTATTTT
TRBJ2-2 - 15 TRBV5-1 - CASSFQRSDTGELFF TGCGCCAGCAGCTTTCAACGCTCGGACACCGGGGAGCTGTTTTTT
TRBJ2-5 - 16 TRBV21-1 - CASSKWGQDSQETQYF TGTGCCAGCAGCAAATGGGGGCAGGACAGTCAAGAGACCCAGTACTTC
TRBJ2-1 - 17 TRBV9 - CASSVDPPGGVYNEQFF TGTGCCAGCAGCGTAGACCCCCCGGGCGGGGTCTACAATGAGCAGTTCTTC
TRBJ1-1 - 15 TRBV12-1 - CASSFQGAGNTEAFF TGTGCCAGCAGCTTTCAGGGGGCGGGGAACACTGAAGCTTTCTTT
TRBJ2-7 - 14 TRBV6-5 - CASSPRREGVEQYF TGTGCCAGCAGTCCGCGGAGGGAGGGGGTCGAGCAGTACTTC
TRBJ2-7 - 12 TRBV29-1 TRBD1 CSVRDRPYEQYF TGCAGCGTCCGGGACAGGCCGTACGAGCAGTACTTC
TRBJ2-2 - 15 TRBV19 - CASKPGRGNTGELFF TGTGCCAGTAAGCCCGGCAGGGGCAACACCGGGGAGCTGTTTTTT
TRBJ1-5 - 18 TRBV24-1 - CATSDARRAERGNQPQHF TGTGCCACCAGTGATGCCAGAAGGGCAGAAAGAGGCAATCAGCCCCAGCATTTT
TRBJ1-2 - 13 TRBV7-2 - CASSSGVQYGYTF TGTGCCAGCAGTTCAGGGGTACAGTATGGCTACACCTTC
TRBJ2-7 - 14 TRBV13 - CASRIRDGDTWQYF TGTGCCAGCAGGATCCGGGACGGAGATACGTGGCAGTACTTC
TRBJ2-3 - 16 TRBV11-3 - CASSSRLSEFSDTQYF TGTGCCAGCAGCTCGCGACTGAGCGAGTTTTCAGATACGCAGTATTTT
TRBJ2-3 - 13 TRBV2 - CASQPSLTDTQYF TGTGCCAGCCAACCGAGCCTCACAGATACGCAGTATTTT
TRBJ1-5 once 12 TRBV28 - CASSPLGQPQHF TGTGCCAGCAGTCCCCTTGGTCAGCCCCAGCATTTT
TRBJ2-7 - 14 TRBV2 - CASRVDSAAREQYF TGTGCCAGCAGAGTGGACTCGGCGGCCCGCGAGCAGTACTTC
TRBJ2-7 - 13 TRBV5-4 - CASSPDRTRGQYF TGTGCCAGCAGCCCTGACAGGACCAGAGGGCAGTACTTC
TRBJ1-2 - 17 TRBV7-2 - CASSLVLSVNKNYGYTF TGTGCCAGCAGCTTAGTCCTGAGCGTCAACAAAAACTATGGCTACACCTTC